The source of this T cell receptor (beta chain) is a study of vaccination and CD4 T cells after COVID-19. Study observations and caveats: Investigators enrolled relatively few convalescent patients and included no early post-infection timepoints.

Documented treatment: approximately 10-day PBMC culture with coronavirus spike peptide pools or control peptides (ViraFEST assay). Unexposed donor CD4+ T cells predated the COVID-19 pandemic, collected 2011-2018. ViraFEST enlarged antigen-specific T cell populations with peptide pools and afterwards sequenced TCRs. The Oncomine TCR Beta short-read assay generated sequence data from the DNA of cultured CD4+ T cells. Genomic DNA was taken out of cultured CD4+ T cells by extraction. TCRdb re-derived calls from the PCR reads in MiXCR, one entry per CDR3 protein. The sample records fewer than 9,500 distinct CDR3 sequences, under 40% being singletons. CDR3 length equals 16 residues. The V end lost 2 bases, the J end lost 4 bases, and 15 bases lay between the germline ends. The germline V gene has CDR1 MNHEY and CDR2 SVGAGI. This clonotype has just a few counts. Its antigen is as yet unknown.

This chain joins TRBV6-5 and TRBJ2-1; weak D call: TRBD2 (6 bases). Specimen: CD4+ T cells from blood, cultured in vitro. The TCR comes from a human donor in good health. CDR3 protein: CASSYPALALYNEQFF. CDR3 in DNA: TGTGCCAGCAGTTACCCGGCGCTAGCGCTATACAATGAGCAGTTCTTC.